Listed here are 30 T cell receptor beta chains from one sample, sequenced in a study of tumor-infiltrating lymphocytes in localized non-small cell lung cancer. The method was immunoSEQ multiplex PCR; TCRdb's version includes in-frame clones alone and lacks a portion of them. Of 4,000 to 6,000 clones listed, around 69% are singletons. Material: lung tumor tissue. The receptors were sampled from a human donor with non-small cell lung cancer.

This clone was counted between two and nine times. The V call is TRBV5-1, the J call TRBJ1-2, with TRBD1 as a possible D gene (5 bases). The CDR3 extends over 15 amino acids. Germline loops: CDR1 SGHRS, CDR2 YFSETQ. Trimming took off 0 bases at V and 3 bases at J, with 12 bases between the two ends. Written as DNA, the CDR3 is TGCGCCAGCAGCTTGGCCGGGGGGAACGACTATGGCTACACCTTC. This sequence encodes CASSLAGGNDYGYTF. Full variable domain (outside the CDR3, taken from reference TRBV5-1 and TRBJ1-2): KAGVTQTPRYLIKTRGQQVTLSCSPISGHRSVSWYQQTPGQGLQFLFEYFSETQRNKGNFPGRFSGRQFSNSRSEMNVSTLELGDSALYLCASSLAGGNDYGYTFGSGTRLTVV.

The chain links TRBV11-2 to TRBJ1-3; no clear D. V gave up 4 bases and J gave up 9 bases, with 10 bases separating them. The V gene's germline CDR1 is SGHAT and CDR2 FQNNGV. The CDR3 sequence is 12 residues long. The DNA of the CDR3 is TGTGCCAGCAGCTCCCGCTTGGGCACCATATATTTT. Translated: CASSSRLGTIYF.

The chain is built from TRBV6-5 and TRBJ1-2; maybe TRBD1 (5 bases). The V gene's germline CDR1 is MNHEY and CDR2 SVGAGI. With 2 bases removed from V and 4 bases from J, the gap between germline ends came to 14 bases. This CDR3 contains 15 residues. The chain's CDR3 is CASSYGGGGSYGYTF. The CDR3 region has the DNA TGTGCCAGCAGTTACGGCGGGGGGGGATCCTATGGCTACACCTTC.

The chain couples TRBV13 to TRBJ1-1; D unresolved. Germline assignment: CDR1 PRHDT and CDR2 FYEKMQ (reference sequence). With 0 bases removed from V and 7 bases from J, the gap between germline ends came to 9 bases. The CDR3 sequence is 13 residues long. CDR3 in DNA: TGTGCCAGCAGCTTAGGGTGGGAAGGTGAAGCTTTCTTT. This encodes CASSLGWEGEAFF.

This rearrangement joins TRBV4-1 to TRBJ1-2; TRBD1 might be the D (6 bases). The CDR3 is made up of 15 amino acids. Germline CDR1 and CDR2: MGHRA and YSYEKL. The V end lost 1 base, the J end lost 6 bases, and 15 bases lay between the germline ends. This chain's CDR3 is CASSQVLTGRNGYTF. The CDR3 bases are TGCGCCAGCAGCCAAGTACTAACAGGGCGGAATGGCTACACCTTC.

The chain recombines TRBV7-2 with TRBJ2-1, with 9 nucleotides matching TRBD2. V shed 11 bases, J shed 0 bases, and the junction held 14 bases outside the gene matches. From germline, CDR1 is SGHTA and CDR2 FQGNSA. The CDR3 has 17 residues. The CDR3 protein is CAALRLAGSSSYNEQFF. The CDR3, as DNA: TGTGCCGCCCTTCGGCTAGCGGGATCGAGCTCCTACAATGAGCAGTTCTTC.

The rearrangement links TRBV30 to TRBJ1-1; weak D call: TRBD1 (6 bases). Trimming took 4 bases from V and 0 from J, leaving 21 bases between them. The CDR3 extends over 17 amino acids. Looked up from germline, CDR1 is GTSNPN and CDR2 is SVGIG (reference sequence). The CDR3 nucleotides are TGTGCCTGGAAGAACCAGGGGTCCCACGCCATGAACACTGAAGCTTTCTTT. Residues: CAWKNQGSHAMNTEAFF.

As DNA, the CDR3 is TGTGCCAGCAGCCAAGATTTAGCGGGGGAGCGGAAAGCTTTCTTT. It encodes CASSQDLAGERKAFF. The V call is TRBV5-8, the J call TRBJ1-1; maybe TRBD1 (5 bases). CDR3 length: 15 residues. Germline V gene lookup returns CDR1 SGHTS and CDR2 YDEGEE. V lost 4 bases to trimming and J lost 9 bases, with 22 bases between them. Full variable domain (missing parts from reference TRBV5-8 and TRBJ1-1): EAGVTQSPTHLIKTRGQQATLRCSPISGHTSVYWYQQALGLGLQFLLWYDEGEERNRGNFPPRFSGRQFPNYSSELNVNALELEDSALYLCASSQDLAGERKAFFGQGTRLTVV.

J is TRBJ2-7 and V is TRBV6-5; 11 bases match TRBD2. Per germline, CDR1 MNHEY and CDR2 SVGAGI. The CDR3 has 15 residues. V lost 4 bases, J lost 0 bases, and 2 bases stayed unmatched. CDR3 loop: CASSLLAGASYEQYF. DNA for the CDR3: TGTGCCAGCAGTTTACTAGCGGGGGCCTCCTACGAGCAGTACTTC.

This chain connects TRBV27 to TRBJ1-5, with D possibly matching TRBD1 (6 bases). The CDR3 has 15 residues. Germline assignment: CDR1 MNHEY and CDR2 SMNVEV (reference sequence). V was cut by 2 bases and J by 1 base, with 9 bases left in between. The CDR3 sequence is CASSLAQGSNQPQHF. Here the CDR3 DNA reads TGTGCCAGCAGTTTAGCGCAGGGGAGCAATCAGCCCCAGCATTTT.

This clone is categorized as medium-sized (0.01 to 0.1%). DNA for the CDR3: TGTGCCAGCAGCAGACAAGACAGCTCCTACGAGCAGTACTTC. It specifies CASSRQDSSYEQYF. The rearrangement uses TRBV7-9 and TRBJ2-7, with D possibly matching TRBD1 (5 bases). The CDR3 is 14 residues long. Germline V gene sequence: CDR1 SEHNR, CDR2 FQNEAQ (reference sequence). The V end was cut by 5 bases, the J end by 0 bases, with 11 bases between.

The chain links TRBV2 to TRBJ2-1, with 10 bases lining up with TRBD2. In germline, CDR1 is SNHLY, CDR2 FYNNEI. V lost 8 bases, J lost 5 bases, and 6 bases stayed unmatched. This CDR3 comprises 14 residues. For the CDR3, the DNA is TGTGCCAGCTTCCCCAGCGGGAGGGACAATGAGCAGTTCTTC. Its protein is CASFPSGRDNEQFF.

The V and J genes are TRBV7-9 and TRBJ2-6; D gene ambiguous. Germline CDR1 reads SEHNR; CDR2 reads FQNEAQ (reference sequence). Between the trimmed V and J ends, which lost 1 base and 2 bases, there was a span of 3 bases. There are 14 residues in the CDR3. The CDR3 sequence: CASSLGTGANVLTF. The CDR3 DNA follows: TGTGCCAGCAGCTTAGGGACTGGGGCCAACGTCCTGACTTTC.

The chain uses TRBV7-9 and TRBJ1-1; maybe TRBD1 (6 bases). Germline V CDR1 and CDR2: SEHNR, FQNEAQ (reference sequence). V was pared by 5 bases and J by 6 bases, with 13 bases between. The CDR3 consists of 13 residues. CDR3 bases: TGTGCCAGCAGCGAGGACAGAGGACCTGAAGCTTTCTTT. It encodes CASSEDRGPEAFF.

The chain links TRBV30 to TRBJ2-3; D may be TRBD1 (6 bases). In germline, CDR1 is GTSNPN, CDR2 SVGIG (reference sequence). V lost 2 bases and J lost 4, with 16 bases in between. The CDR3 has 15 amino acids. The CDR3 DNA follows: TGTGCCTGGAGTTTATGGGTGACAGGCGCAGATACGCAGTATTTT. Translation gives CAWSLWVTGADTQYF.

V gene TRBV5-5 combines with J gene TRBJ2-5; D is unresolved. The length of the CDR3 is 14 residues. Per the germline V gene, CDR1 is SGHKS and CDR2 is YYEKEE (reference sequence). V lost 4 bases, J lost 0 bases, and 10 bases lay in between. This CDR3 reads CASSPGNHQETQYF. DNA of the CDR3: TGTGCCAGCAGCCCAGGAAACCACCAAGAGACCCAGTACTTC. The full variable domain, completed using reference TRBV5-5 and TRBJ2-5, is DAGVTQSPTHLIKTRGQQVTLRCSPISGHKSVSWYQQVLGQGPQFIFQYYEKEERGRGNFPDRFSARQFPNYSSELNVNALLLGDSALYLCASSPGNHQETQYFGPGTRLLVL.

The V and J genes are TRBV30 and TRBJ1-1; D is perhaps TRBD1 (6 bases). This CDR3 is 14 amino acids long. Between the trimmed V and J ends, which lost 2 bases and 1 base, there was a span of 11 bases. Germline-derived CDR1 and CDR2 are GTSNPN and SVGIG (reference sequence). The CDR3: CAWSLWTANTEAFF. The CDR3 nucleotides are TGTGCCTGGAGTCTATGGACAGCGAACACTGAAGCTTTCTTT.

This chain joins TRBV13 and TRBJ2-1, with 11 bases lining up with TRBD2. V was clipped by 5 bases and J by 0 bases; unmatched bases: 9. There are 18 residues in the CDR3. Looked up from germline, CDR1 is PRHDT and CDR2 is FYEKMQ (reference sequence). CDR3 sequence reads: CASSPLGLAGGSYNEQFF. The CDR3 region has the DNA TGTGCCAGCAGCCCTCTTGGACTAGCGGGCGGCTCCTACAATGAGCAGTTCTTC.

The V call is TRBV2, the J call TRBJ1-5; D gene ambiguous. Germline CDR1 is SNHLY and CDR2 is FYNNEI. Trimming pared 4 bases from V and 4 bases from J, leaving 11 bases between. The CDR3 sequence is 14 residues long. The DNA of the CDR3 is TGTGCCAGCAGTGTAACGACGCTAAATCAGCCCCAGCATTTT. Its translation: CASSVTTLNQPQHF.

The chain recombines TRBV28 with TRBJ1-5; D is unresolved. The V end lost 1 base, the J end lost 7 bases, and 5 bases lay between the germline ends. Germline V gene sequence: CDR1 MDHEN, CDR2 SYDVKM. The CDR3 is 12 amino acids. DNA for the CDR3: TGTGCCAGCAGTTTATCAGGACAGCCCCAGCATTTT. Translation: CASSLSGQPQHF.

The chain employs TRBV19 and TRBJ1-6, with 7 bases lining up with TRBD1. CDR3 length: 13 residues. Germline values: CDR1 LNHDA, CDR2 SQIVND (reference sequence). Trimming cost V 5 bases and J 10 bases; bases outside gene matches: 5. CDR3 sequence: CASSYRGDSPLHF. In nucleotides, the CDR3 is TGTGCCAGTAGTTACAGGGGCGACTCACCCCTCCACTTT.

There are a few counts of this clone. As DNA, the CDR3 is TGCAGTGCTAGTGGGGTTGAAAAACTGTTTTTT. Amino acids: CSASGVEKLFF. This chain links TRBV20-1 with TRBJ1-4; D not certain. The CDR3 loop spans 11 amino acids. Between the trimmed V and J ends, which lost 3 bases and 7 bases, there was a span of 6 bases. Germline V gene data show CDR1 as DFQATT and CDR2 as SNEGSKA (reference sequence).

The chain uses TRBV19 and TRBJ2-6; D could derive from TRBD1 or TRBD2 (5 bases each). Germline CDR1 and CDR2: LNHDA and SQIVND (reference sequence). The CDR3 contains 18 residues. V lost 5 bases and J 0 bases, leaving 17 bases between the germline ends. This CDR3 is CASSRDGQPFSGANVLTF. The CDR3 DNA reads TGTGCCAGTAGTCGGGACGGACAACCCTTCTCTGGGGCCAACGTCCTGACTTTC.

V gene TRBV6-1 combines with J gene TRBJ1-5; D not resolved. The germline V and J ends were trimmed by 0 bases and 7 bases, with 13 bases remaining between them. The V gene's germline CDR1 is MNHNS and CDR2 SASEGT. The length of the CDR3 is 15 residues. The CDR3 loop reads CASSEAPSSHQPQHF. The CDR3 nucleotides read TGTGCCAGCAGTGAAGCGCCCAGTTCGCACCAGCCCCAGCATTTT.

The J gene is TRBJ2-5, the V gene TRBV5-1; D possibly corresponds to TRBD2 (5 bases). The CDR3 contains 14 residues. V lost 4 bases and J 4 bases, leaving 14 bases between the germline ends. CDR1 and CDR2 from the germline V gene are SGHRS and YFSETQ. CDR3 region: CASSRKGAGETQYF. DNA of the CDR3: TGCGCCAGCAGCCGCAAGGGAGCAGGAGAGACCCAGTACTTC.

This chain uses TRBV6-6 with TRBJ2-3; no definite D call. This CDR3 has 14 residues. Germline assignment: CDR1 MNHNY and CDR2 SVGAGI (reference sequence). V was clipped by 6 bases and J by 2 bases, with 12 bases between them. The DNA of the CDR3 is TGTGCCAGCAGGCCCGGACCTCTCACAGATACGCAGTATTTT. It yields the protein CASRPGPLTDTQYF.

The J gene is TRBJ2-5, the V gene TRBV5-6; 10 bases agree with TRBD1. CDR3 length: 14 amino acids. V was pared by 3 bases and J by 4 bases, with 3 bases of the junction left unmatched. Looked up from germline, CDR1 is SGHDT and CDR2 is YYEEEE. The CDR3: CASSWDRGSETQYF. CDR3 DNA sequence: TGTGCCAGCAGCTGGGACAGGGGCTCAGAGACCCAGTACTTC.

The rearrangement joins TRBV6-5 to TRBJ1-1, with D unresolved. CDR3 length equals 15 residues. Trimming pared 2 bases from V and 0 bases from J, leaving 10 bases between. Germline V lookup: CDR1 MNHEY, CDR2 SVGAGI. The CDR3: CASSYADNMNTEAFF. For the CDR3, the DNA is TGTGCCAGCAGTTACGCTGACAATATGAACACTGAAGCTTTCTTT.

The chain uses TRBV30 and TRBJ2-7; TRBD1 matches 12 bases. The V and J ends lost 5 bases and 8 bases, in that order; junction bases with no gene match: 7. CDR3 length: 13 residues. Germline CDR1 GTSNPN, CDR2 SVGIG (reference sequence). The CDR3 sequence is CAWSPGQGAKQYF. The CDR3 DNA is TGTGCCTGGTCCCCGGGACAGGGGGCCAAGCAGTACTTC.

This clone appeared a single time. The genes are TRBV9 and TRBJ1-6; the D gene is possibly TRBD1 (6 bases). The V end was cut by 0 bases, the J end by 8 bases, with 9 bases between. In germline, CDR1 is SGDLS, CDR2 YYNGEE. The CDR3 spans 14 residues. The CDR3 DNA reads TGTGCCAGCAGCGTAGACAGGGATGATTCACCCCTCCACTTT. Its translation is CASSVDRDDSPLHF.